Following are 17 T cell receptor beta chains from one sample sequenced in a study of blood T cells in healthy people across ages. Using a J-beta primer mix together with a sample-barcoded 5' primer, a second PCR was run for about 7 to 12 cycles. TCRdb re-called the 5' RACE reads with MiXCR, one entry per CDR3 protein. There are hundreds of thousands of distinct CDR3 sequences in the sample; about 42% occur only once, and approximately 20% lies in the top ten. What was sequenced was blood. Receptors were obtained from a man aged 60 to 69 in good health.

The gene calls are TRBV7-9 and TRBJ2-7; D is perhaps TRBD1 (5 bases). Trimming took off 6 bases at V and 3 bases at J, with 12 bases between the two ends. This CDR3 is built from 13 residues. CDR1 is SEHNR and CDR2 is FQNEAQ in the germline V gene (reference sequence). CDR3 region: CASSKDNYYEQYF. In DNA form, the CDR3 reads TGTGCCAGCAGTAAGGACAATTACTACGAGCAGTACTTC. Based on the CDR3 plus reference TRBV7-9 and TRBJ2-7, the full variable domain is DTGVSQNPRHKITKRGQNVTFRCDPISEHNRLYWYRQTLGQGPEFLTYFQNEAQLEKSRLLSDRFSAERPKGSFSTLEIQRTEQGDSAMYLCASSKDNYYEQYFGPGTRLTVT.

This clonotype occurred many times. CDR3 residues: CAWSVARDQPQHF. The CDR3 coding sequence is TGTGCCTGGAGTGTGGCCAGGGATCAGCCCCAGCATTTT. J is TRBJ1-5 and V is TRBV30; D is perhaps TRBD1 (5 bases). The CDR3 has 13 residues. Trimming cost V 0 bases and J 5 bases, with 8 bases left between them. Germline assignment: CDR1 GTSNPN and CDR2 SVGIG (reference sequence).

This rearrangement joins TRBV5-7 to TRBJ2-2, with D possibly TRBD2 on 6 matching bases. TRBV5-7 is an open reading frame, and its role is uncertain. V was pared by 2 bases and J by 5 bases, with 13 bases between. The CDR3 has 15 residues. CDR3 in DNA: TGTGCCAGCAGCTTCGGGCGGGGCTGGACCGGGGAGCTGTTTTTT. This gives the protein CASSFGRGWTGELFF.

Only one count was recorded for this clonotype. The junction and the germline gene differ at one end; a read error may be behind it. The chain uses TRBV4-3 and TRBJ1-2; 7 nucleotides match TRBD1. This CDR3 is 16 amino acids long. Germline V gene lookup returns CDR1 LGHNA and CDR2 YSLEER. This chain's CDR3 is CANSQTGTVMDYGYTF. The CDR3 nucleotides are TGCGCCAACAGCCAGACCGGGACAGTGATGGACTATGGCTACACCTTC.

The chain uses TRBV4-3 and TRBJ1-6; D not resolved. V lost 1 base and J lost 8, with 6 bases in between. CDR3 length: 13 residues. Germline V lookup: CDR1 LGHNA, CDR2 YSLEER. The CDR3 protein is CASSQVIDSPLHF. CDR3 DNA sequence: TGCGCCAGCAGCCAAGTTATAGATTCACCCCTCCACTTT.

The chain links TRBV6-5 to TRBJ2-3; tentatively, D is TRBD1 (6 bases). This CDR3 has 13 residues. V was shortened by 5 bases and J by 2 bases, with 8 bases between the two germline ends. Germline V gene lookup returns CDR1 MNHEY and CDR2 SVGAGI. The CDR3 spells CASSTGYTDTQYF. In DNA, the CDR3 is TGTGCCAGCAGTACAGGGTACACAGATACGCAGTATTTT.

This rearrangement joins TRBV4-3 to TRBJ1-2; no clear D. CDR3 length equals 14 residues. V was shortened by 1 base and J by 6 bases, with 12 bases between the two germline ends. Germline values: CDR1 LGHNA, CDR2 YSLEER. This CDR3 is CASSQARGDHGYTF. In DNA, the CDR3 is TGCGCCAGCAGCCAAGCTCGGGGTGACCATGGCTACACCTTC.

The DNA of the CDR3 is TGTGCCAGCAGCCCCGCCGGGGACGAGCAGTACTTC. This translates into CASSPAGDEQYF. The rearrangement joins TRBV12-3 or TRBV12-4 to TRBJ2-7; the D gene is possibly TRBD2 (5 bases). Between the trimmed V and J ends, which lost 6 bases and 5 bases, there was a span of 11 bases. This CDR3 comprises 12 residues.

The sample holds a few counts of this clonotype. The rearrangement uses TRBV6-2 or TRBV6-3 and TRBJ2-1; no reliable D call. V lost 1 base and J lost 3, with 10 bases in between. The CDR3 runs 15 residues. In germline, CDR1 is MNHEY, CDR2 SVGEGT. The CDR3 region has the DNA TGTGCCAGCAGTTACTTTAGTAGCAGCTACAATGAGCAGTTCTTC. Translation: CASSYFSSSYNEQFF.

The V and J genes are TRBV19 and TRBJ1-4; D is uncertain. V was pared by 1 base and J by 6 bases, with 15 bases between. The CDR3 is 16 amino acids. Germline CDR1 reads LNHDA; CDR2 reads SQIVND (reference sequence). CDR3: CASSIAKTYLDEKLFF. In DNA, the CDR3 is TGTGCCAGTAGTATAGCCAAGACCTACCTTGATGAAAAACTGTTTTTT.

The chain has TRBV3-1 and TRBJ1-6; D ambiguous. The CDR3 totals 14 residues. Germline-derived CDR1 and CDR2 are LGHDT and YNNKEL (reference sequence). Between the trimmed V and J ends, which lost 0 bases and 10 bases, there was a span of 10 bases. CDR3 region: CASSQEGSGSPLHF. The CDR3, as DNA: TGTGCCAGCAGCCAAGAAGGGAGTGGCTCACCCCTCCACTTT.

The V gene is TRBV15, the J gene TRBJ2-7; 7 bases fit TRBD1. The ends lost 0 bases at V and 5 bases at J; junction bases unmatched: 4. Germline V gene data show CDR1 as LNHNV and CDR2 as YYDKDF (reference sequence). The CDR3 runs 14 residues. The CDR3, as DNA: TGTGCCACCAGCAGAGACACAGGGGACGACGAGCAGTACTTC. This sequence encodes CATSRDTGDDEQYF.

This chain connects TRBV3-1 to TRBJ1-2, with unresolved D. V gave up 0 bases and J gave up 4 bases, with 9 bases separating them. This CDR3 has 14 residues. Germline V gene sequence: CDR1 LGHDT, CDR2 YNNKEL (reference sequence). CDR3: CASSQESRSYGYTF. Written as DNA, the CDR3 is TGTGCCAGCAGCCAAGAATCCAGAAGCTATGGCTACACCTTC.

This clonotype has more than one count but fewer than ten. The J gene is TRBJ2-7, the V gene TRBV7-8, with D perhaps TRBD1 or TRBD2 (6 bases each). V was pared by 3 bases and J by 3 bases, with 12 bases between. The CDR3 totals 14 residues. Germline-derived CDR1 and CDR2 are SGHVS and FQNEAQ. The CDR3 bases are TGTGCCAGCAGCTTTTTCGGGGGCAACTACGAGCAGTACTTC. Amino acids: CASSFFGGNYEQYF.

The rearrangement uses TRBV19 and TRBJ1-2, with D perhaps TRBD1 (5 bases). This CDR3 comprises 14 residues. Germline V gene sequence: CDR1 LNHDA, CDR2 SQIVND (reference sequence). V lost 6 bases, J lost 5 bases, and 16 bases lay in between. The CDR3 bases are TGTGCCAGTAGGGCCGGGACGGAATTATATGGCTACACCTTC. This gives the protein CASRAGTELYGYTF.

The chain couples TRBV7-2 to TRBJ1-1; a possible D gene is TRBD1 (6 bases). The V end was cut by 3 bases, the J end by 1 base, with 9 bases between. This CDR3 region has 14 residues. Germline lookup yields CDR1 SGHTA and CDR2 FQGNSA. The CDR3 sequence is CASSFYRENTEAFF. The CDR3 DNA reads TGTGCCAGCAGCTTTTACAGGGAGAACACTGAAGCTTTCTTT.

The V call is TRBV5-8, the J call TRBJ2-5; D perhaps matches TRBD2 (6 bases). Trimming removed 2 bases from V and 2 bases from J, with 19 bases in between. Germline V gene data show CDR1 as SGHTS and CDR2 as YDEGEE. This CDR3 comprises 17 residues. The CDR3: CASSLGSRLVKQETQYF. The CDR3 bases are TGTGCCAGCAGCTTAGGGTCGAGACTAGTGAAACAAGAGACCCAGTACTTC.